This is a list of T cell receptor beta chains from one sample in a study of blood T cell repertoires in COVID-19. The table came from immunoSEQ multiplex PCR; TCRdb's copy has only in-frame clones and leaves some out. The sample has 65,000 to 70,000 clones, roughly 86% seen once. Specimen: peripheral blood. The receptors here all came from a man aged 45 to 65 with acute or convalescent COVID-19. Each CDR3 is given with its conserved first and last residue. D genes are given only for firm matches. Size is omitted from some rows. Given values are once, few, many or a class for expanded clones.

d_gene	v_gene	abundance	j_gene	CDR3nt	CDR3aa
.	TRBV7-9	.	TRBJ2-3	TGTGCCAGCAGCATCAATACGCTAGACGATACGCAGTATTTT	CASSINTLDDTQYF
TRBD2	TRBV11-2	.	TRBJ2-1	TGTGCCAGCAGCCACCCCGGGGGGGCAAATTACAATGAGCAGTTCTTC	CASSHPGGANYNEQFF
.	TRBV12-3/TRBV12-4	.	TRBJ1-1	TGTGCCAGCAGTTTTCAGTCTGAAGCTTTCTTT	CASSFQSEAFF
.	TRBV12-1	.	TRBJ2-2	TGTGCCAGCAGCTTTTCGGCGGGGGGGCAAGGTTACACCGGGGAGCTGTTTTTT	CASSFSAGGQGYTGELFF
.	TRBV10-3	.	TRBJ1-2	TGTGCCATCGGCCCAGGGGAGTTCTATGGCTACACCTTC	CAIGPGEFYGYTF
TRBD2	TRBV11-1	.	TRBJ2-1	TGTGCCAGCAGCCCCCGGGGGGTTGAGCAGTTCTTC	CASSPRGVEQFF
.	TRBV28	.	TRBJ2-7	TGTGCCAGCAGCCTAAGCTCCTACGAGCAGTACTTC	CASSLSSYEQYF
.	TRBV3-1/TRBV3-2	once	TRBJ2-5	TGTGCCAGCAGTCTCATCGGGACCCAGTACTTC	CASSLIGTQYF
TRBD1	TRBV28	.	TRBJ2-1	TGTGCCAGCAGTTTTAGTGGGATGGCCAGGGGGTTCAATGAGCAGTTCTTC	CASSFSGMARGFNEQFF
.	TRBV5-1	once	TRBJ2-6	TGCGCCAGCAGCTTGGCGGCCACTACCTACTCTGGGGCCAACGTCCTGACTTTC	CASSLAATTYSGANVLTF
.	TRBV7-3	.	TRBJ2-2	TGTGCCAGCAGCTCAATTCCCACCGGGGAGCTGTTTTTT	CASSSIPTGELFF
TRBD2	TRBV5-1	.	TRBJ2-5	TGCGCCAGCAGCCCCGGGACTAAAAAAGAGACCCAGTACTTC	CASSPGTKKETQYF
.	TRBV7-9	once	TRBJ2-7	TGTGCCAGCAGCTTAGAACTAGCAAGGGGCGAGCAGTACTTC	CASSLELARGEQYF
.	TRBV29-1	once	TRBJ1-4	TGCAGCGTCGCCGGACAGCCCAGGGAAAAACTGTTTTTT	CSVAGQPREKLFF
.	TRBV30	.	TRBJ2-7	TGTGCCTGGAGTGTACATGTGAAATACGAGCAGTACTTC	CAWSVHVKYEQYF
.	TRBV2	.	TRBJ2-1	TGTGCCAGCAGTGGGGGCGGGACCTTCTACAATGAGCAGTTCTTC	CASSGGGTFYNEQFF
.	TRBV6-5	.	TRBJ1-5	TGTGCCAGCAGACAAACAGGGCGAAATCAGCCCCAGCATTTT	CASRQTGRNQPQHF
.	TRBV6-5	.	TRBJ2-7	TGTGCCAGCAGGGCAGGATACGAGCAGTACTTC	CASRAGYEQYF
TRBD1	TRBV6-2/TRBV6-3	.	TRBJ2-2	TGTGCCAGCAGTTCGGACAGGGTTGGGACCGGGGAGCTGTTTTTT	CASSSDRVGTGELFF
TRBD1	TRBV11-2	.	TRBJ1-2	TGTGCCAGCAGCTTGACAGGGGAAGGCTATGGCTACACCTTC	CASSLTGEGYGYTF
.	TRBV12-3/TRBV12-4	.	TRBJ1-2	TGTGCCAGCAGCCCACGGGGGGACTATGGCTACACCTTC	CASSPRGDYGYTF
.	TRBV5-1	.	TRBJ2-1	TGCGCCAGCAGCTTGGTACTCAATGAGCAGTTCTTC	CASSLVLNEQFF
.	TRBV10-3	.	TRBJ1-2	TGTGCCATCAGTGAGTTACAGGAAGCTAACTATGGCTACACCTTC	CAISELQEANYGYTF
.	TRBV7-9	few	TRBJ2-3	TGTGCCAGCAGCTTAGGTAGCGGCCAGGCTCTGTATTTT	CASSLGSGQALYF
TRBD2	TRBV18	.	TRBJ2-1	TGTGCCAGCTCACAAGCCGGGACTAGCTTCTATGAGCAGTTCTTC	CASSQAGTSFYEQFF
.	TRBV23-1	.	TRBJ2-5	TGCGCCAGCAGTCAAGCCCCCCTTCAGGGAAGCGGGGAGACCCAGTACTTC	CASSQAPLQGSGETQYF
.	TRBV5-5	few	TRBJ1-1	TGTGCCAGCAGCTTGGGGTCAGGGATGAACACTGAAGCTTTCTTT	CASSLGSGMNTEAFF